The next 2 T cell receptor beta chains were all read from a single sample in a study of cytomegalovirus exposure and HLA in healthy donors. Primers for the PCR totalled 60 Vbeta and 13 Jbeta. The data were produced by immunoSEQ multiplex PCR, yet TCRdb's version contains in-frame clones alone and is incomplete. The table lists some 90,000 clones, approximately 80% of them singletons. The sequenced sample consisted of PBMCs. Receptors originate from a middle-aged man in good health and CMV-seronegative.

V usage is TRBV2 and J usage is TRBJ2-7; 8 bases are a match to TRBD2. CDR3 length: 14 residues. J was trimmed by 3 bases and V by 2 bases; bases with no gene match: 3. CDR1 SNHLY and CDR2 FYNNEI come from the germline V gene. The CDR3 coding sequence is TGTGCCAGCAGTGAAACGGGACTAGGCTACGAGCAGTACTTC. Amino acids: CASSETGLGYEQYF.

This chain uses TRBV27 with TRBJ2-7; 10 bases match TRBD1. Germline CDR1 and CDR2: MNHEY and SMNVEV (reference sequence). This CDR3 has 16 amino acids. Trimming removed 3 bases from V and 4 bases from J; junction bases left unmatched: 9. The CDR3 DNA sequence: TGTGCCAGCAGTTTCACGACAGGGGGCTACATATACGAGCAGTACTTC. This translates into CASSFTTGGYIYEQYF.